These 29 T cell receptor beta chains were all obtained from the same sample, sequenced in a study of radiotherapy plus CTLA-4 blockade in lung cancer. Sequencing used immunoSEQ multiplex PCR; TCRdb keeps in-frame clones, though not all of them. The table records about 25,000 clones, 73% of them present only once. This material consisted of peripheral blood, taken from a patient treated with radiotherapy plus ipilimumab. The receptors here all came from a human donor with non-small cell lung cancer who had stable disease on radiotherapy plus ipilimumab.

V usage is TRBV6-1 and J usage is TRBJ1-1; 8 bases map to TRBD1. J gave up 4 bases and V 7 bases, and 5 bases lay outside the gene matches. Germline V gene lookup returns CDR1 MNHNS and CDR2 SASEGT. The CDR3 covers 13 residues. CDR3: CASNLQGGTEAFF. For the CDR3, the DNA is TGTGCCAGCAACTTACAGGGGGGCACTGAAGCTTTCTTT.

The chain is built from TRBV19 and TRBJ2-7; no firm D call. Germline V gene data show CDR1 as LNHDA and CDR2 as SQIVND (reference sequence). This CDR3 comprises 14 residues. Trimming left V 5 bases short and J 2 bases short, with 13 bases between. CDR3 DNA sequence: TGTGCCAGTAGTGGTCTTAGGGAAACCTACGAGCAGTACTTC. Residues: CASSGLRETYEQYF.

This clone has a handful of counts. The chain recombines TRBV7-2 with TRBJ2-3; D is ambiguous. The germline V gene encodes CDR1 SGHTA and CDR2 FQGNSA. Trimming left V 0 bases short and J 6 bases short, with 10 bases between. The CDR3 is 14 residues long. CDR3 nucleotides: TGTGCCAGCAGCTTAGCCGGGCTATGGGATACGCAGTATTTT. It yields the protein CASSLAGLWDTQYF.

The V and J genes are TRBV27 and TRBJ1-5, with TRBD1 identical over 10 bases. This CDR3 is 16 amino acids long. The V and J ends lost 5 bases and 1 base, in that order; junction bases with no gene match: 5. Germline V gives CDR1 MNHEY, CDR2 SMNVEV (reference sequence). In DNA form, the CDR3 reads TGTGCCAGCAGTCCCCGGGACAGGGGAAGCAATCAGCCCCAGCATTTT. The encoded protein is CASSPRDRGSNQPQHF.

This clone showed up just a few times. The chain uses TRBV10-2 and TRBJ2-7; the match to TRBD2 covers 10 bases. V dropped 6 bases and J dropped 6; count of bases not matched to a gene: 14. CDR1 WSHSY and CDR2 SAAADI come from the germline V gene. This CDR3 has 16 residues. CDR3 protein: CASRVAGGLPPGEQYF. The CDR3 DNA reads as TGCGCCAGCAGGGTAGCGGGAGGACTACCGCCGGGCGAGCAGTACTTC.

V gene TRBV4-1 combines with J gene TRBJ2-7; weak D call: TRBD2 (5 bases). This CDR3 is built from 15 residues. Germline V gene data show CDR1 as MGHRA and CDR2 as YSYEKL. V was clipped by 0 bases and J by 0 bases, with 9 bases between them. In DNA, the CDR3 is TGCGCCAGCAGCCAAGAGCTGGCGGGCTCCTACGAGCAGTACTTC. Translating it yields CASSQELAGSYEQYF.

The chain carries TRBV5-1 and TRBJ2-4; 10 positions agree with TRBD1. V shed 3 bases and J 0 bases; nucleotides not matched to a gene: 3. CDR1 is SGHRS, CDR2 YFSETQ, per germline. This CDR3 has 16 residues. The CDR3 region has the DNA TGCGCCAGCAGCTCAGGGACAGGGGAAGCCAAAAACATTCAGTACTTC. This translates into CASSSGTGEAKNIQYF.

This chain connects TRBV11-2 to TRBJ2-1; 9 bases match TRBD1. The germline V gene encodes CDR1 SGHAT and CDR2 FQNNGV. J lost 6 bases, V lost 4 bases, and 7 bases had no gene match. This CDR3 is 15 amino acids long. CDR3 in amino acids: CASSSLRQGGNEQFF. Written as DNA, the CDR3 is TGTGCCAGCAGCTCCCTAAGACAGGGGGGCAATGAGCAGTTCTTC.

This clone was recorded a few times. J is TRBJ1-4 and V is TRBV7-9; TRBD1 aligns across 12 bases. Germline trimming cut 7 bases from V and 8 bases from J; bases unmatched to any gene: 2. The CDR3 has 13 amino acids. CDR1 is SEHNR and CDR2 is FQNEAQ in the germline V gene (reference sequence). For the CDR3, the DNA is TGTGCCAGCACCGGGACAGGGGGCGAAAAACTGTTTTTT. Residues: CASTGTGGEKLFF.

The chain couples TRBV6-6 to TRBJ2-7; D unclear. V lost 7 bases and J lost 7, with 17 bases in between. CDR3 length: 13 residues. Germline V gene data show CDR1 as MNHNY and CDR2 as SVGAGI (reference sequence). As DNA, the CDR3 is TGTGCCAGCACCGGCACCGAGGTGGGTGAGCAGTACTTC. It codes for CASTGTEVGEQYF.

V and J are TRBV29-1 and TRBJ1-1, with TRBD1 as a possible D gene (5 bases). CDR1 SQVTM and CDR2 ANQGSEA come from the germline V gene. The CDR3 extends over 10 amino acids. The CDR3 coding sequence is TGCACAGGGACCGACACTGAAGCTTTCTTT. It encodes CTGTDTEAFF.

The chain couples TRBV10-2 to TRBJ2-2; TRBD2 matches at 15 bases. CDR3 length: 16 residues. Trimming at V came to 6 bases and at J to 1 base, leaving 0 bases not matched to a gene. Germline V gives CDR1 WSHSY, CDR2 SAAADI. The CDR3 region is CASRGLAGGNTGELFF. The CDR3 DNA is TGCGCCAGCAGGGGACTAGCGGGAGGGAACACCGGGGAGCTGTTTTTT.

V usage is TRBV15 and J usage is TRBJ1-3; D unresolved. Deletions cut 5 bases from V and 4 bases from J, with 15 bases between. The CDR3 has 15 residues. Germline lookup yields CDR1 LNHNV and CDR2 YYDKDF (reference sequence). The CDR3, as DNA: TGTGCCACCAGCTTTCCTCGGGAGTCCGGAAACACCATATATTTT. It yields the protein CATSFPRESGNTIYF. The full variable domain, with the rest looked up from reference TRBV15 and TRBJ1-3, is DAMVIQNPRYQVTQFGKPVTLSCSQTLNHNVMYWYQQKSSQAPKLLFHYYDKDFNNEADTPDNFQSRRPNTSFCFLDIRSPGLGDTAMYLCATSFPRESGNTIYFGEGSWLTVV.

This chain joins TRBV18 and TRBJ1-1; no definite D call. The V gene lost 6 bases and the J gene lost 1 base, with 9 bases spanning the gap. Germline-derived CDR1 and CDR2 are KGHSH and LQKENI. The CDR3 is made up of 13 amino acids. The CDR3 spells CASSAGGNTEAFF. CDR3 in DNA: TGTGCCAGCTCTGCCGGAGGGAACACTGAAGCTTTCTTT.

This clone was recorded only once. This rearrangement joins TRBV6-5 to TRBJ2-7; 12 bases map to TRBD2. The CDR3 sequence is 14 residues long. Germline values: CDR1 MNHEY, CDR2 SVGAGI. V gave up 8 bases and J gave up 3 bases; unmatched junction bases: 5. CDR3 protein: CASLKTSGSYEQYF. The CDR3 region has the DNA TGTGCCAGCCTGAAGACTAGCGGGAGCTACGAGCAGTACTTC.

The chain recombines TRBV19 with TRBJ2-1; 16 nucleotides agree with TRBD2. Trimming took 1 base from V and 2 from J; bases not matched to a gene: 8. The CDR3 loop spans 20 amino acids. In germline, CDR1 is LNHDA, CDR2 SQIVND (reference sequence). The CDR3, as DNA: TGTGCCAGTAGTATAGTCGCCCCGGGACTAGCGGGAGGGCCCTACAATGAGCAGTTCTTC. It specifies CASSIVAPGLAGGPYNEQFF.

The rearrangement joins TRBV14 to TRBJ2-1; 12 bases fit TRBD2. Germline trimming cut 3 bases from V and 7 bases from J; bases unmatched to any gene: 13. This CDR3 comprises 18 residues. Germline CDR1 and CDR2: SGHDN and FVKESK. The CDR3 reads CASSHRGASGRALNEQFF. In nucleotides, the CDR3 is TGTGCCAGCAGCCACAGAGGGGCTAGCGGGAGGGCCTTAAATGAGCAGTTCTTC.

V is TRBV5-1 and J is TRBJ1-2, with TRBD1 identical over 9 bases. The CDR3 has 13 residues. Looked up from germline, CDR1 is SGHRS and CDR2 is YFSETQ. The J segment lost 6 bases and the V segment lost 4 bases, leaving 4 bases of the junction unmatched. The chain's CDR3 is CASSQGQGDGYTF. The CDR3 DNA sequence: TGCGCCAGCAGCCAGGGACAGGGAGATGGCTACACCTTC.

The genes are TRBV29-1 and TRBJ2-4; D not resolved. Germline V lookup: CDR1 SQVTM, CDR2 ANQGSEA. The CDR3 sequence is 13 residues long. Trimming left V 7 bases short and J 0 bases short, with 10 bases between. The CDR3 spells CSARPVAKNIQYF. In DNA form, the CDR3 reads TGCAGCGCTAGGCCGGTAGCCAAAAACATTCAGTACTTC. The whole variable domain, filled in from reference TRBV29-1 and TRBJ2-4, reads SAVISQKPSRDICQRGTSLTIQCQVDSQVTMMFWYRQQPGQSLTLIATANQGSEATYESGFVIDKFPISRPNLTFSTLTVSNMSPEDSSIYLCSARPVAKNIQYFGAGTRLSVL.

V is TRBV5-4 and J is TRBJ2-5, with 8 bases identical to TRBD2. Germline V gene sequence: CDR1 SGHNT, CDR2 YYREEE (reference sequence). The CDR3 is 15 residues long. The ends lost 4 bases at V and 5 bases at J; junction bases unmatched: 10. CDR3: CASSTVAGWGETQYF. In nucleotides, the CDR3 is TGTGCCAGCAGCACCGTAGCGGGATGGGGGGAGACCCAGTACTTC.

This rearrangement joins TRBV5-1 to TRBJ1-4, with a possible D match to TRBD1 (6 bases). The V and J ends lost 2 bases and 4 bases respectively, with 18 bases between them. Looked up from germline, CDR1 is SGHRS and CDR2 is YFSETQ. This CDR3 region has 17 residues. CDR3 protein: CASSFRAAGALNEKLFF. The DNA of the CDR3 is TGCGCCAGCAGCTTTCGAGCCGCGGGGGCCCTTAATGAAAAACTGTTTTTT.

The V gene is TRBV28, the J gene TRBJ2-7, with D uncertain. Germline V CDR1 and CDR2: MDHEN, SYDVKM. Trimming removed 3 bases at V and 5 bases at J, with 8 bases between. The CDR3 loop spans 12 amino acids. CDR3 sequence: CASSLGFNEQYF. CDR3 sequence (DNA): TGTGCCAGCAGTTTGGGGTTCAACGAGCAGTACTTC.

J is TRBJ2-1 and V is TRBV7-2; 9 bases line up with TRBD2. There are 16 residues in the CDR3. CDR1 and CDR2 (germline): SGHTA, FQGNSA. Trimming took 2 bases from V and 6 from J; bases not matched to a gene: 8. CDR3 sequence: CASSLRGTSQFNEQFF. In DNA, the CDR3 is TGTGCCAGCAGCTTACGGGGGACTAGCCAATTCAATGAGCAGTTCTTC.

This clone was found once. V gene TRBV19 combines with J gene TRBJ2-7; D is perhaps TRBD1 or TRBD2 (6 bases each). The CDR3 loop spans 15 amino acids. Deletions cut 3 bases from V and 2 bases from J, with 14 bases between. Germline V gene lookup returns CDR1 LNHDA and CDR2 SQIVND (reference sequence). This chain's CDR3 is CASSIGRGRAYEQYF. CDR3 nucleotides: TGTGCCAGTAGTATCGGCCGGGGGCGCGCCTACGAGCAGTACTTC.

The chain couples TRBV19 to TRBJ2-1; 11 positions match TRBD2. CDR1 is LNHDA, CDR2 SQIVND, per germline (reference sequence). This CDR3 has 17 residues. V gave up 5 bases and J gave up 2 bases; unmatched junction bases: 8. The CDR3, as DNA: TGTGCCAGTAGTCCTCTAGGGACTAGCGGTCCCTACAATGAGCAGTTCTTC. It specifies CASSPLGTSGPYNEQFF. Supplemented by reference TRBV19 and TRBJ2-1, the full variable domain reads DGGITQSPKYLFRKEGQNVTLSCEQNLNHDAMYWYRQDPGQGLRLIYYSQIVNDFQKGDIAEGYSVSREKKESFPLTVTSAQKNPTAFYLCASSPLGTSGPYNEQFFGPGTRLTVL.

The chain employs TRBV18 and TRBJ1-1, with D uncertain. Germline values: CDR1 KGHSH, CDR2 LQKENI. Trimming removed 1 base from V and 0 bases from J, with 9 bases in between. The CDR3 is 15 residues long. The CDR3 nucleotides read TGTGCCAGCTCACCACGGGCGGAAATGAACACTGAAGCTTTCTTT. It yields the protein CASSPRAEMNTEAFF.

In this sample, this clone turned up once. The CDR3 DNA is TGTGCCAGTAGTATACCAGGGGGTCAAGAGACCCAGTACTTC. Its protein is CASSIPGGQETQYF. The chain carries TRBV19 and TRBJ2-5; 7 positions match TRBD1. Germline V gene sequence: CDR1 LNHDA, CDR2 SQIVND (reference sequence). With 2 bases clipped from V and 2 bases from J, the junction kept 2 bases outside the gene matches. CDR3 length: 14 residues.

V and J are TRBV7-8 and TRBJ2-1, with D tentatively TRBD1 (5 bases). Germline lookup yields CDR1 SGHVS and CDR2 FQNEAQ. Trimming stripped 5 bases from V and 13 bases from J, with 18 bases between. This CDR3 has 13 amino acids. The CDR3 here is CASSVRGQLSQFF. For the CDR3, the DNA is TGTGCCAGCAGCGTTAGGGGCCAACTTTCACAGTTCTTC.

This clone was counted a few times. The V gene is TRBV6-6, the J gene TRBJ1-4; TRBD1 agrees at 10 bases. V gave up 7 bases and J gave up 8 bases; unmatched junction bases: 7. The CDR3 is made up of 14 amino acids. CDR1 and CDR2 from the germline V gene are MNHNY and SVGAGI (reference sequence). CDR3 in amino acids: CASILGTGEEKLFF. CDR3 nucleotides: TGTGCCAGCATTCTCGGGACAGGGGAGGAAAAACTGTTTTTT.